This TCR beta chain was found in a study of blood T cells in healthy people across ages (dated by TCRdb to 2013 to 2016). Study-level background: Template switching captured roughly one uniquely barcoded TCR beta cDNA molecule per two T cells in model experiments. To avoid experimental bias, donors of different ages were distributed randomly across sequencing lanes. Age-related changes in TCR beta repertoire diversity were measured in the study by deep sequencing normalized with unique cDNA molecular identifiers. The donors were divided into four age groups: young (average around 15 years), middle-aged (about 40), aged (approximately 62) and long-lived (roughly 88). For two donors (one aged 18 to 30 and one aged 80 or older), the study analyzed two additional independent replicas of 1 million unique cDNA reads from the same blood draw.

The donors were some 39 Caucasian individuals from Russia, aged roughly 6 to 100 years, who were systemically healthy. Each donor gave 8 to 10 milliliters of peripheral blood, collected into EDTA-treated Vacutainer tubes. Ficoll-Paque density-gradient centrifugation was used to isolate PBMCs, with at least 7 million per sample. Total RNA, at least 5 micrograms per sample, was extracted from PBMCs with Trizol reagent. Naive CD45RAhigh/CD27high T cell percentages were measured by flow cytometry on a PBMC aliquot from every donor. The paper's findings and limits, for the study overall: Because profiling used bulk unsorted PBMCs, naive and antigen-experienced compartments could not be compared conclusively. Estimates of total diversity based on one million sequenced T cells were regarded as lower bounds and as underestimates. As age increased, observed TCR beta diversity per million T cells dropped in a roughly linear way, and a significant reduction was already evident by age 40. The long-lived group showed more naive CD4+ T cells, fewer expanded clones and increased TCR diversity than the aged group, suggesting age selection. Because the CMV infection status of the donors was unknown, age-related changes in expanded clonotypes may potentially have been confounded. The percentage of naive T cells measured by flow cytometry correlated strongly with observed TCR beta diversity.

This clonotype was counted only a few times. Its binding antigen is unknown. No base quality values were provided; no much bigger clone lies one nucleotide off. From the cysteine up to the phenylalanine, the CDR3 has a length of 13 residues. CDR3 DNA only is kept here, 39 bases in frame from base 1. The germline V and J ends show losses of 5 bases and 9 bases respectively, and no gene match explains 4 bases of the junction. From a lookup of the germline V gene, CDR1 and CDR2 are MNHEY and SVGAGI. Library preparation used 5' RACE. TCRdb records Illumina HiSeq 2500 as the sequencer. The second PCR ran for roughly 7 to 11 cycles and used a J-beta primer mix along with a sample-barcoded 5' primer. A unique molecular identifier was introduced onto each TCR beta cDNA molecule by a template-switch 5' adaptor carrying 12 random nucleotides. At least 2.5 million CDR3-containing paired-end reads were obtained from each sample. All of the RNA was converted into first-strand cDNA using the Mint cDNA synthesis kit, with a TRBC-specific oligonucleotide serving as the primer. Following uracil-DNA glycosylase treatment, a first 18-cycle PCR with universal primers M1SS and BC2_uni_R was performed on all cDNA. Turning to the authors' computational methods: Normalization of each sample was performed by random selection of 1 million high-quality reads, each carrying a distinct molecular identifier. Reads sharing molecular identifiers were discarded rather than binned into consensus sequences. MiTCR, set to a Q25 quality threshold and the strictest error-elimination algorithm, was used for CDR3 identification, clonotype clustering and error correction. Lower-bound total TCR beta diversity was estimated with a nonparametric unseen species model using Euler transformation. TCRdb reanalyzed the raw reads on its own, using fastp at Q25 for trimming and MiXCR for clone calling, and kept in-frame beta chains. Merged by CDR3 protein, the rows form single entries marked with the most common genes and DNA. None of the V and J calls come from the authors' own analysis; TCRdb made them. This sample is represented by roughly 1.4 million distinct CDR3 sequences; around 59% of them were singletons. The leading ten clones occupy roughly 7% of the sample.

The rearrangement joined TRBV6-5 to TRBJ2-1; 10 bases in between match TRBD2. This sequence was found in a man younger than 35 in good health. The sample comprised blood. The base sequence is TGTGCCAGCAGTCCTCTAGCGGGAGTTGAGCAGTTCTTC. Translation gives CASSPLAGVEQFF.